The 17 T cell receptor beta chains presented below share a single source sample, sequenced in a study of naive and memory T cell subsets. Both TRBC1 and TRBC2 were covered by a beta constant-region primer of two equimolar oligonucleotides. Four rounds of PCR amplified the ligated cDNA using nested alpha and beta constant-region primers plus SP2. TCRdb independently ran MiXCR on the UMI-ligation and nested PCR reads; one entry per CDR3 protein. The table shows about 120,000 distinct CDR3 sequences, with 30% to 45% occurring only once. Sequencing was done on a sample of central memory CD4+ T cells from blood. All receptors come from a human donor in good health.

The V call is TRBV29-1, the J call TRBJ2-1; D not resolved. CDR1 and CDR2 (germline): SQVTM, ANQGSEA. V was cut by 7 bases and J by 8 bases, with 12 bases left in between. The CDR3 has 11 residues. CDR3 nucleotide sequence: TGCAGCGCCCGAACAGCCCATGAGCAGTTCTTC. Translating gives CSARTAHEQFF.

For the CDR3, the DNA is TGTGCCAGCAGCCAACTTCCCGGGACTAGCGGGCAACAAACGTACTTC. This codes for CASSQLPGTSGQQTYF. The V and J genes are TRBV14 and TRBJ2-7; 12 nucleotides line up with TRBD2. Germline loops: CDR1 SGHDN, CDR2 FVKESK. The V and J ends lost 2 bases and 12 bases, in that order; junction bases with no gene match: 14. The CDR3 is 16 amino acids.

This clonotype showed up just a few times. CDR3 bases: TGTGCCAGCAGTTTCAGGTCTAGCGGGGTGAATGAGCAGTTCTTC. Its translation is CASSFRSSGVNEQFF. V is TRBV12-3 or TRBV12-4 and J is TRBJ2-1; 9 bases are a match to TRBD2. V gave up 3 bases and J gave up 7 bases; unmatched junction bases: 7. CDR3 length: 15 amino acids.

This clonotype was counted between two and nine times. The chain joins TRBV7-8 to TRBJ1-4; TRBD1 matches at 10 bases. The length of the CDR3 is 16 residues. Germline assignment: CDR1 SGHVS and CDR2 FQNEAQ. The J segment lost 7 bases and the V segment lost 3 bases, leaving 8 bases of the junction unmatched. The CDR3 coding sequence is TGTGCCAGCAGCTTTAGACAGGGGGCGCTGTCTGAAAAACTGTTTTTT. This codes for CASSFRQGALSEKLFF.

The chain links TRBV20-1 to TRBJ2-3, with 12 bases matching TRBD2. The germline V gene has CDR1 DFQATT and CDR2 SNEGSKA (reference sequence). CDR3 size: 16 residues. With 6 bases clipped from V and 4 bases from J, the junction kept 11 bases outside the gene matches. CDR3 sequence reads: CSANPLTSGSADTQYF. The CDR3 DNA sequence: TGCAGTGCAAACCCCCTGACTAGCGGGAGTGCAGATACGCAGTATTTT.

This chain links TRBV7-9 with TRBJ2-1; 9 bases are a match to TRBD1. CDR3 length: 14 residues. Trimming took 8 bases from V and 8 from J; bases not matched to a gene: 10. Germline V gives CDR1 SEHNR, CDR2 FQNEAQ (reference sequence). The CDR3 region is CASGRDRAADEQFF. The CDR3 region has the DNA TGTGCCAGCGGCCGGGACAGGGCTGCGGATGAGCAGTTCTTC.

This chain connects TRBV18 to TRBJ2-5, with 9 bases aligning to TRBD2. The trim removed 6 bases at V and 5 bases at J, leaving 10 bases unmatched. Germline V gene lookup returns CDR1 KGHSH and CDR2 LQKENI. The length of the CDR3 is 15 residues. CDR3 coding DNA: TGTGCCAGCTCCCTTAATAGCGGGAGCGTTGAGACCCAGTACTTC. This translates into CASSLNSGSVETQYF.

The V gene is TRBV5-1, the J gene TRBJ1-4; D might be TRBD1 (6 bases). This CDR3 is 15 amino acids long. V lost 0 bases, J lost 13 bases, and 19 bases lay in between. Germline CDR1 and CDR2: SGHRS and YFSETQ. In nucleotides, the CDR3 is TGCGCCAGCAGCTTGGATGGGACAACGCGTGTGGGACTGTTTTTT. Its protein product is CASSLDGTTRVGLFF.

This clonotype showed up many times. This chain uses TRBV12-3 or TRBV12-4 with TRBJ2-5; D may be TRBD2 (5 bases). Trimming took 5 bases from V and 1 from J, leaving 20 bases between them. The CDR3 extends over 17 amino acids. In DNA, the CDR3 is TGTGCCAGCAGTATCAGGAGGTTACTAGATTCCCAAGAGACCCAGTACTTC. This codes for CASSIRRLLDSQETQYF.

A few counts support this clonotype. This sequence joins TRBV7-2 and TRBJ2-5; no clear D. Germline loops: CDR1 SGHTA, CDR2 FQGNSA. The CDR3 contains 15 residues. V lost 4 bases and J lost 1, with 13 bases in between. The CDR3 loop is CASSYTGLGQETQYF. In nucleotides, the CDR3 is TGTGCCAGCAGCTACACCGGCCTGGGCCAAGAGACCCAGTACTTC.

The chain is built from TRBV11-3 and TRBJ2-5, with TRBD2 matching over 9 bases. Trimming cost V 1 base and J 4 bases; bases outside gene matches: 22. This CDR3 spans 21 amino acids. Germline-derived CDR1 and CDR2 are SGHNT and YENEEA. Here the CDR3 reads CASSLGFVAGGPSGLSETQYF. In DNA form, the CDR3 reads TGTGCCAGCAGCTTAGGATTCGTCGCGGGAGGGCCTAGTGGGCTATCAGAGACCCAGTACTTC. Looking up the rest from reference TRBV11-3 and TRBJ2-5 gives the full variable domain: EAGVVQSPRYKIIEKKQPVAFWCNPISGHNTLYWYLQNLGQGPELLIRYENEEAVDDSQLPKDRFSAERLKGVDSTLKIQPAELGDSAVYLCASSLGFVAGGPSGLSETQYFGPGTRLLVL.

The chain recombines TRBV5-1 with TRBJ2-1, with D possibly matching TRBD2 (6 bases). V dropped 4 bases and J dropped 3 bases, with 17 bases sitting between them. CDR1 SGHRS and CDR2 YFSETQ come from the germline V gene. The CDR3 length is 16 residues. The CDR3 region has the DNA TGCGCCAGCAGCCTGCTCCCCGGGACTCGCTACAATGAGCAGTTCTTC. It specifies CASSLLPGTRYNEQFF. Full variable domain (outside the CDR3, taken from reference TRBV5-1 and TRBJ2-1): KAGVTQTPRYLIKTRGQQVTLSCSPISGHRSVSWYQQTPGQGLQFLFEYFSETQRNKGNFPGRFSGRQFSNSRSEMNVSTLELGDSALYLCASSLLPGTRYNEQFFGPGTRLTVL.

In nucleotides, the CDR3 is TGTGCCAGCTCCCTGGACTATACGAACACAGATACGCAGTATTTT. It encodes CASSLDYTNTDTQYF. The chain employs TRBV18 and TRBJ2-3, with D maybe TRBD2 (6 bases). This CDR3 region has 15 residues. Germline V gene data show CDR1 as KGHSH and CDR2 as LQKENI. The ends were cut back, 6 bases at V and 2 bases at J, with 15 bases in the middle.

V usage is TRBV10-3 and J usage is TRBJ2-3; D is perhaps TRBD2 (6 bases). The CDR3 contains 13 residues. Deletions cut 7 bases from V and 2 bases from J, with 10 bases between. Per germline, CDR1 ENHRY and CDR2 SYGVKD. The CDR3 region has the DNA TGTGCCATCACCGGGAGAGACACAGATACGCAGTATTTT. Its translation is CAITGRDTDTQYF.

This sequence joins TRBV28 and TRBJ2-2; D may match TRBD1 or TRBD2 (5 bases each). Trimming took off 5 bases at V and 4 bases at J, with 14 bases between the two ends. The V gene's germline CDR1 is MDHEN and CDR2 SYDVKM. The CDR3 runs 15 residues. The CDR3 nucleotides read TGTGCCAGCAGTCCCGGGACCACGGGCACCGGGGAGCTGTTTTTT. This gives the protein CASSPGTTGTGELFF. Based on the CDR3 plus reference TRBV28 and TRBJ2-2, the full variable domain is DVKVTQSSRYLVKRTGEKVFLECVQDMDHENMFWYRQDPGLGLRLIYFSYDVKMKEKGDIPEGYSVSREKKERFSLILESASTNQTSMYLCASSPGTTGTGELFFGEGSRLTVL.

The sample holds many counts of this clonotype. The CDR3, as DNA: TGTGCCAGCACCTTAGGGAGGGCCAGGTATGAGCAGTTCTTC. Protein product: CASTLGRARYEQFF. The genes are TRBV2 and TRBJ2-1; 7 bases match TRBD2. The germline gives CDR1 SNHLY, CDR2 FYNNEI. V was pared by 7 bases and J by 8 bases, with 11 bases of the junction left unmatched. The CDR3 runs 14 residues.

The chain has TRBV30 and TRBJ1-1; D is unclear. The V end lost 1 base, the J end lost 7 bases, and 7 bases lay between the germline ends. The CDR3 spans 11 residues. Germline V gene data show CDR1 as GTSNPN and CDR2 as SVGIG (reference sequence). The CDR3 DNA sequence: TGTGCCTGGAGTGCGACCTTTGAAGCTTTCTTT. This gives the protein CAWSATFEAFF.